The source of this T cell receptor beta chain is a study of CD8 T cells in Susac syndrome. Reverse transcription used about 0.45 to 1 ug RNA and random hexamers. Each CDR3 protein gets one entry after TCRdb re-called the immunoSEQ multiplex PCR reads with MiXCR. Of 200,000 or so distinct CDR3 sequences in the sample, roughly 95% are singletons; the top ten hold about 0.09%. Trimming took 0 bases from V and 3 from J, leaving 18 bases between them. In germline, CDR1 is LGHDT, CDR2 YNNKEL (reference sequence). The CDR3 loop spans 17 amino acids. Relapsing-remitting disease, either stable or active, was present in the treatment-naive patients who were the multiple sclerosis controls.

The V call is TRBV3-1, the J call TRBJ2-7; D may correspond to TRBD1 or TRBD2 (5 bases each). The clonotype was recovered from a human donor with multiple sclerosis. Material for sequencing was CD4+ T cells from PBMCs. CDR3 DNA: TGTGCCAGCAGCCAAGATCCTGGGACGCTTCCTATCTACGAGCAGTACTTC. Its protein is CASSQDPGTLPIYEQYF.